The clone carrying this TCR beta chain was counted only a few times. Its antigen is as yet unknown. These data come from a study of beta chain features in type 1 diabetes. General study findings and limits: Highly expressing activated T cells could be over-counted with a cDNA template. VDJ junctions sequenced from type 1 diabetes patients showed fewer insertions and more deletions. Researchers report that Type 1 diabetes patients had moderately but significantly shorter TCRB CDR3s across all four CD4+ subsets.

Of the isolated RNA, all was reverse transcribed, and so the sequenced material was expressed TCRB transcripts. Sequencing of naive, central memory and regulatory T cell samples gave an average of about 3.7 million reads. Measured with immunoSEQ multiplex PCR; TCRdb has only the in-frame clones, and not every one. This table holds about 740,000 clones, around 15% found once. This CDR3 is 12 amino acids long. The germline V gene encodes CDR1 LGHNT and CDR2 FRNRAP. The V gene end was trimmed by 8 bases and the J gene end by 3 bases; junction bases not matched to a gene: 2. CD45RO/CCR7/CD25/CD127/CD95/CD27 sorting isolated CD4+ naive, central memory, regulatory and stem cell-like memory cells.

V usage is TRBV12-5 and J usage is TRBJ2-5; TRBD2 aligns across 8 bases. The TCR sequence derives from a man aged 18 to 30 with type 1 diabetes. Sequencing was performed on naive CD4+ T cells from blood. CDR3 bases: TGTGCTAGTCGGCGGGGGGAAGAGACCCAGTACTTC. It yields the protein CASRRGEETQYF.